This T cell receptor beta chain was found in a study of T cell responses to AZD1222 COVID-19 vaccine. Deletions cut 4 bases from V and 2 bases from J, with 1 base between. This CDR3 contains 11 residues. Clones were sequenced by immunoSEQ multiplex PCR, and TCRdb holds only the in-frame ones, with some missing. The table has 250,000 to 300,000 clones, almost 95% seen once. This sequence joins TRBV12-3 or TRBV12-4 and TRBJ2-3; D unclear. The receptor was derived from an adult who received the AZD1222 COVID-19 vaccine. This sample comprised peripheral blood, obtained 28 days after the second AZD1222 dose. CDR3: CASSYTDTQYF. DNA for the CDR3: TGTGCCAGCAGTTACACAGATACGCAGTATTTT.